This T cell receptor beta chain came from a study of blood T cell repertoires in COVID-19. TCRdb's copy holds only in-frame clones and misses some; the assay was immunoSEQ multiplex PCR. Of roughly 430,000 clones in the sample, 70% to 90% were seen once. The J segment lost 2 bases and the V segment lost 3 bases, leaving 10 bases of the junction unmatched. Germline lookup yields CDR1 SGHRS and CDR2 YFSETQ. The CDR3 is 17 residues long. The chain carries TRBV5-1 and TRBJ2-5, with 10 bases matching TRBD1. This sequence originates from a woman aged 35 to 49 with acute COVID-19. Sequenced: PBMCs or T cells enriched from blood (not recorded which). The CDR3 here is CASSSGWTGGRQETQYF. The CDR3 bases are TGCGCCAGCAGCTCTGGGTGGACAGGGGGAAGGCAAGAGACCCAGTACTTC.